A single sample is the source of the 10 T cell receptor beta chains below, sequenced in a study of T cells after yellow fever vaccination. MiXCR was run by TCRdb on the 5' RACE reads, yielding one entry per CDR3 protein. The sample contains nearly 550,000 distinct CDR3 sequences, 15% to 20% of which appear only once. Sequenced here: PBMCs, sampled 15 days after the yellow fever booster vaccination. The receptor set was obtained from a man under 40 who received the YFV17D yellow fever vaccine.

A few counts support this clonotype. The chain combines TRBV12-5 with TRBJ1-1; D gene ambiguous. V shed 6 bases and J shed 1 base, with 15 bases lying between them. Germline V gene sequence: CDR1 LGHNT, CDR2 FRNRAP. The CDR3 runs 15 residues. CDR3 bases: TGTGCTAGTGGCCCGCGGGAATTCCGGAACACTGAAGCTTTCTTT. It specifies CASGPREFRNTEAFF.

The chain combines TRBV4-3 with TRBJ2-7; perhaps TRBD1 as D (5 bases). V gave up 3 bases and J gave up 4 bases, with 16 bases separating them. Germline values: CDR1 LGHNA, CDR2 YSLEER. The length of the CDR3 is 15 residues. This CDR3 reads CASSQWAQGTYEQYF. CDR3 coding DNA: TGCGCCAGCAGCCAGTGGGCGCAGGGAACGTACGAGCAGTACTTC.

This chain joins TRBV3-1 and TRBJ2-1; tentative D call: TRBD2 (6 bases). CDR1 and CDR2 (germline): LGHDT, YNNKEL (reference sequence). The CDR3 runs 11 residues. V was cut by 5 bases and J by 15 bases, with 14 bases left in between. The CDR3, as DNA: TGTGCCAGCAGCACGGGACTCCTTCCGTTCTTC. This translates into CASSTGLLPFF.

This clonotype was seen more than once but under ten times. The chain recombines TRBV11-3 with TRBJ2-3; tentative D call: TRBD2 (5 bases). The V gene lost 1 base and the J gene lost 5 bases, with 19 bases spanning the gap. CDR1 is SGHNT, CDR2 YENEEA, per germline. The CDR3 spans 17 residues. CDR3 DNA sequence: TGTGCCAGCAGCTTAGGAGGGTCTGCCCGATTCCAAGATACGCAGTATTTT. It encodes CASSLGGSARFQDTQYF.

In this sample, this clonotype turned up once. The V gene is TRBV4-1, the J gene TRBJ2-5, with D uncertain. V lost 3 bases, J lost 3 bases, and 11 bases lay in between. CDR1 is MGHRA and CDR2 is YSYEKL in the germline V gene. This CDR3 has 14 amino acids. CDR3 loop: CASSHFDGEETQYF. The CDR3 region has the DNA TGCGCCAGCAGCCACTTCGACGGAGAAGAGACCCAGTACTTC.

The rearrangement links TRBV20-1 to TRBJ1-2; no definite D call. Trimming stripped 1 base from V and 2 bases from J, with 8 bases between. Germline V gives CDR1 DFQATT, CDR2 SNEGSKA (reference sequence). The CDR3 loop spans 13 amino acids. The DNA for the CDR3 is TGCAGTGCTAGAGTATCGCCCAACTATGGCTACACCTTC. It translates to CSARVSPNYGYTF.

This clonotype was observed at least ten times. This chain connects TRBV6-2 or TRBV6-3 to TRBJ1-2; D not resolved. CDR1 is MNHEY, CDR2 SVGEGT, per germline. The ends were cut back, 4 bases at V and 5 bases at J, with 8 bases in the middle. The CDR3 totals 12 residues. The CDR3 DNA reads TGTGCCAGCAGTTTTGGTGCGTATGGCTACACCTTC. Protein sequence: CASSFGAYGYTF.

CDR3 in DNA: TGTGCCATAGGACTAGCGGGAACCAACTACGAGCAGTACTTC. It is translated as CAIGLAGTNYEQYF. This chain connects TRBV28 to TRBJ2-7; the match to TRBD2 covers 12 bases. V was clipped by 10 bases and J by 3 bases; unmatched bases: 7. The germline V gene encodes CDR1 MDHEN and CDR2 SYDVKM. The CDR3 has 14 residues.

This clonotype was counted a few times. V is TRBV6-1 and J is TRBJ2-1; D possibly corresponds to TRBD2 (6 bases). The ends were cut back, 6 bases at V and 4 bases at J, with 16 bases in the middle. The CDR3 is 15 residues long. Germline V gene lookup returns CDR1 MNHNS and CDR2 SASEGT. DNA for the CDR3: TGTGCCAGCAGCTCGGTAGCGGCTACGTACAATGAGCAGTTCTTC. It specifies CASSSVAATYNEQFF.

This clonotype has just one count. The chain joins TRBV7-6 to TRBJ1-2; TRBD1 aligns across 7 bases. Germline CDR1 and CDR2: SGHVS and FNYEAQ. Trimming at V came to 7 bases and at J to 4 bases, leaving 12 bases not matched to a gene. This CDR3 region has 15 residues. CDR3 bases: TGTGCCAGCAAGCCAAAAATGGGACAGTCCTATGGCTACACCTTC. Residues: CASKPKMGQSYGYTF.